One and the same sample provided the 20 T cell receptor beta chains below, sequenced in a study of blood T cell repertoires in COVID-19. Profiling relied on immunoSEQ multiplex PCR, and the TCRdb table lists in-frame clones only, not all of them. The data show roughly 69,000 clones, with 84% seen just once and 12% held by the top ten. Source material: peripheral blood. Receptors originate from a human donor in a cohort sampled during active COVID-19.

The CDR3 spells CASSWDRGRYNYGYTF. CDR3 bases: TGTGCCAGCAGTTGGGACAGGGGGAGATACAACTATGGCTACACCTTC. The chain employs TRBV6-5 and TRBJ1-2; 11 bases are a match to TRBD1. This CDR3 has 16 amino acids. The trim removed 4 bases at V and 2 bases at J, leaving 6 bases unmatched. Looked up from germline, CDR1 is MNHEY and CDR2 is SVGAGI.

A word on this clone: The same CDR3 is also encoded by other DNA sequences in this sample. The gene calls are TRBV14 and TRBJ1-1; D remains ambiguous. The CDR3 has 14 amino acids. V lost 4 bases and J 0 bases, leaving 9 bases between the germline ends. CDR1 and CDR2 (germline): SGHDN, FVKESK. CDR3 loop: CASSLAGLNTEAFF. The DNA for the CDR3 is TGTGCCAGCAGCCTCGCAGGCCTGAACACTGAAGCTTTCTTT.

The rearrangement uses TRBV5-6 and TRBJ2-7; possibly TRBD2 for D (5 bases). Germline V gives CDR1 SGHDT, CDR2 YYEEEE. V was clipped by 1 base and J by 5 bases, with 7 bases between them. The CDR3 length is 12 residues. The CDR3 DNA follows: TGTGCCAGCAGCTTGTTCGGGGACGAGCAGTACTTC. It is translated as CASSLFGDEQYF.

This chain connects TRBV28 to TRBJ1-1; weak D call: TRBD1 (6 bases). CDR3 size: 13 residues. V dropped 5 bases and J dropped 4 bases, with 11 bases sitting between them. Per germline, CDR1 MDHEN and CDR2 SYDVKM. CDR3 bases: TGTGCCAGCAGTCCCACAGGGACCACTGAAGCTTTCTTT. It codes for CASSPTGTTEAFF.

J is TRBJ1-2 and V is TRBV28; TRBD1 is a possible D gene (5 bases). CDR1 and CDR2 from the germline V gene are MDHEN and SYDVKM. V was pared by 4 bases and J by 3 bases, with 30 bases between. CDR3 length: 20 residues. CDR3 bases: TGTGCCAGCAGTTCAAGGGTTATTAGGGGCGCGTCGGTGTCGGACTATGGCTACACCTTC. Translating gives CASSSRVIRGASVSDYGYTF.

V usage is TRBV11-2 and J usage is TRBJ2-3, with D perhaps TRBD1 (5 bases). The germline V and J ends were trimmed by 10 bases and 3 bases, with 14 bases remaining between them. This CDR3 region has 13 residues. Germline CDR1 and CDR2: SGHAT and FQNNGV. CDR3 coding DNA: TGTGCCACCCTCCCATCAGGGACAGATACGCAGTATTTT. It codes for CATLPSGTDTQYF.

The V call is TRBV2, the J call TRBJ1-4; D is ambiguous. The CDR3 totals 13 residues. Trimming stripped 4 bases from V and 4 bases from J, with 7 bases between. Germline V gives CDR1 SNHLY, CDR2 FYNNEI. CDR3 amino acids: CASSAGFNEKLFF. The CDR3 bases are TGTGCCAGCAGTGCCGGGTTTAATGAAAAACTGTTTTTT.

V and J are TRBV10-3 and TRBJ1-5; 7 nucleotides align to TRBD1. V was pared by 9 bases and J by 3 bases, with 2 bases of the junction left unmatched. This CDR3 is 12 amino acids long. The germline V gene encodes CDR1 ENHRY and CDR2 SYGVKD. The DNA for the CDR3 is TGTGCCATTGGACAGGCCAATCAGCCCCAGCATTTT. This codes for CAIGQANQPQHF.

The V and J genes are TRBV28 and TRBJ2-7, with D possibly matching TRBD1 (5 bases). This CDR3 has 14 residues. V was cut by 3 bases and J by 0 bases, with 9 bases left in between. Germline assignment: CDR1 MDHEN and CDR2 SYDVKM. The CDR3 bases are TGTGCCAGCAGTTTTTCAGGGAACTCCTACGAGCAGTACTTC. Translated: CASSFSGNSYEQYF. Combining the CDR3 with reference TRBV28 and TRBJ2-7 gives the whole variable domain DVKVTQSSRYLVKRTGEKVFLECVQDMDHENMFWYRQDPGLGLRLIYFSYDVKMKEKGDIPEGYSVSREKKERFSLILESASTNQTSMYLCASSFSGNSYEQYFGPGTRLTVT.

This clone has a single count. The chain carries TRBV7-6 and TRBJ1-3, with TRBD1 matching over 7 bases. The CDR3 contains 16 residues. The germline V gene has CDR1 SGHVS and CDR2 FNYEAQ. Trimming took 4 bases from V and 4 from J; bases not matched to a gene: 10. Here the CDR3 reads CASSSGPQGGGNTIYF. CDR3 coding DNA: TGTGCCAGCAGCTCCGGGCCCCAGGGGGGAGGAAACACCATATATTTT.

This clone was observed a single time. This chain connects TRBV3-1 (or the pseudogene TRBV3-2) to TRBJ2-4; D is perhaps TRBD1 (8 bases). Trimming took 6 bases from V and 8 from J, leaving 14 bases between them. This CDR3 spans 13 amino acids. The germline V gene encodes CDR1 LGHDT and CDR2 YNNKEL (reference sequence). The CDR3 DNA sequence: TGTGCCAGCAGACAGGGGGGAGGGGACATTCAGTACTTC. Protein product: CASRQGGGDIQYF.

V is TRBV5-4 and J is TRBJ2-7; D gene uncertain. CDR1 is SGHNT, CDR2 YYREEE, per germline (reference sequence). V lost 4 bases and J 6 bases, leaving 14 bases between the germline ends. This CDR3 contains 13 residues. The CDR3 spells CASSLDPLFEQYF. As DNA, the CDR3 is TGTGCCAGCAGCCTAGACCCCCTCTTCGAGCAGTACTTC.

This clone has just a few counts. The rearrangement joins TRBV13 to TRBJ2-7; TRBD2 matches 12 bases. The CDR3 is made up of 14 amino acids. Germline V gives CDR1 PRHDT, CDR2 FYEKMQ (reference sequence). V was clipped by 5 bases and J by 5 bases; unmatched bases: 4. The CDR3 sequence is CASSVRLAGDEQYF. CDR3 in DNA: TGTGCCAGCAGCGTTCGACTAGCGGGAGACGAGCAGTACTTC.

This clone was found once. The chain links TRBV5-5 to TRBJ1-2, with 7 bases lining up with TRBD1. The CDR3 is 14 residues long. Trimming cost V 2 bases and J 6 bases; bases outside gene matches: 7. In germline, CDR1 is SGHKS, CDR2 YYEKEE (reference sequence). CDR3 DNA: TGTGCCAGCAGCTTATCTAGGGGGCTGGATGGCTACACCTTC. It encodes CASSLSRGLDGYTF.

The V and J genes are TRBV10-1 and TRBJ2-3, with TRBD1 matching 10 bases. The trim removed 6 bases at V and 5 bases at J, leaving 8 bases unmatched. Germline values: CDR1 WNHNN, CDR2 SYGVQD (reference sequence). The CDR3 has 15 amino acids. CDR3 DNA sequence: TGCGCCAGCAGCACCTCGGGACAGGGGATAGATACGCAGTATTTT. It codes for CASSTSGQGIDTQYF.

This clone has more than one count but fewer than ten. CDR3 in amino acids: CASREIFNQPQHF. CDR3 coding DNA: TGTGCCAGCCGTGAGATCTTCAATCAGCCCCAGCATTTT. The gene calls are TRBV12-3 or TRBV12-4 and TRBJ1-5; D unresolved. The V end was cut by 8 bases, the J end by 3 bases, with 11 bases between. The CDR3 covers 13 residues.

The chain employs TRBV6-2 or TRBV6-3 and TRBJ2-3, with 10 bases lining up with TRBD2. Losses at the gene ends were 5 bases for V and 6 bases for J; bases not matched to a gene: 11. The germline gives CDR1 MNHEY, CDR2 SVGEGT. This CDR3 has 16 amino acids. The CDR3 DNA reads TGTGCCAGCAGTGTCAAGCGGGGGGGCCTCGGGGATACGCAGTATTTT. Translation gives CASSVKRGGLGDTQYF.

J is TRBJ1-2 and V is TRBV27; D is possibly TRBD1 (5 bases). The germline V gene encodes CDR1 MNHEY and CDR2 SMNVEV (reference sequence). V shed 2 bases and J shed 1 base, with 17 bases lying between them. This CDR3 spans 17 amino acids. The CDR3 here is CASSLVKTGDRNYGYTF. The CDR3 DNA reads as TGTGCCAGCAGTTTAGTAAAAACAGGAGATCGTAACTATGGCTACACCTTC.

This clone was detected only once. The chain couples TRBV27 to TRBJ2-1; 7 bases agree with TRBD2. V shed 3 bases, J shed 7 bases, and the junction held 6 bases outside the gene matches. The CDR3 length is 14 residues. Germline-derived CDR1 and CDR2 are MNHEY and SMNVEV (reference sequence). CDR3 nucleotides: TGTGCCAGCAGTTTCGGGACTATAGGGAATGAGCAGTTCTTC. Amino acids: CASSFGTIGNEQFF.

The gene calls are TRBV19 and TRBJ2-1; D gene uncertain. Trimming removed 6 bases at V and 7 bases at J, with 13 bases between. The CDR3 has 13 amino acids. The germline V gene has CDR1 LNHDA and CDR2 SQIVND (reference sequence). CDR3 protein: CASSLIVGNEQFF. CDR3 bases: TGTGCCAGTAGCCTTATCGTCGGGAATGAGCAGTTCTTC.